Below, one T cell receptor beta chain is given with its context. The target antigen is unknown. Germline CDR1 is MNHNS and CDR2 is SASEGT. The CDR3 loop spans 14 amino acids. V was clipped by 2 bases and J by 7 bases, with 14 bases between them. This specimen belongs to a study of TIL therapy for anti-PD-1-resistant metastatic lung cancer. In the study overall: By whole-exome sequencing, median non-synonymous tumor mutation burden was roughly 1.4 mutations per megabase. Study findings and constraints: After infusion, TIL clonotypes partly replaced peripheral T cells and declined over months.

Time point reported: pre-treatment sample, taken before nivolumab and TIL therapy. This was the immunoSEQ v3 assay. Each library reached 1.9 million or so read pairs, or about 4.5-6.5 million at deep level. Assay used: immunoSEQ multiplex PCR; TCRdb lists only in-frame clones, some missing. This sample has tens of thousands of clones; less than 75% occur once, and the top ten carry 4.5% to 7%. The receptor's source is a person between 25 and 80 years old with non-small cell lung cancer. The chain combines TRBV6-1 with TRBJ1-1; TRBD1 might be the D (6 bases). This material consisted of blood, taken at baseline. The CDR3 is CASSERRGRGEAFF. The CDR3 DNA follows: TGTGCCAGCAGTGAACGTAGGGGCAGGGGTGAAGCTTTCTTT.